This T cell receptor beta chain appears in the sequencing data of a study of T cells of healthy individuals (dated by TCRdb to between 2018 and 2020). Trimming takes 0 bases from V and 4 bases from J, and the germline ends sit 12 bases apart. Inclusive of the bounding cysteine and phenylalanine, the CDR3 is 15 residues long. The kept DNA is CDR3 alone, 45 bases in frame from the first base. CDR1 and CDR2 are read off the germline V gene (reference sequence) as SEHNR and FQNEAQ. The library was generated by 5' RACE. TCRdb records Illumina MiSeq as the sequencer. In TCRdb, the public reads were trimmed at Q25 with fastp and aligned with MiXCR, with productive beta chains retained. For every CDR3 protein sequence, its rows merge into one entry that carries the most common genes and DNA. The sample has approximately 52,000 distinct CDR3 sequences on record, roughly 14% of them singletons. 15% to 20% of the sample is in the top ten clones.

This clonotype was seen many times. Its antigen remains undetermined. Within one base of it there is no much larger clone, and no base qualities were kept. This clonotype was sampled from a human donor in good health. The V and J segments used are TRBV7-9 and TRBJ1-1; no D gene is confidently identified. The nucleotides read TGTGCCAGCAGCTTAGCCTTGTCTGGGGTCACTGAAGCTTTCTTT. Its protein is CASSLALSGVTEAFF.